This T cell receptor (beta chain) emerged from a study of Tregs in tolerant kidney transplant recipients (dated by TCRdb to about 2019). A note on the overall study: The transplants used related donors along with nonmyeloablative bone marrow transplantation, and in the human trials mixed chimerism was transient. The study applied TCRbeta sequencing to find donor-specific regulatory T cells before combined kidney and bone marrow transplantation and then followed those same cells after transplant. Points the paper makes about the study in general: The study was limited by small patient numbers, and the findings need validation in larger populations and under other immunosuppression protocols. Expanding Tregs with activated donor B cells appeared to identify the most biologically relevant and donor-specific TCRbeta repertoire. Biological reproducibility was not examined directly, but technical replication error appeared to be minimal. Donor-specific Treg expansion exceeded global Treg expansion in tolerant patients, suggesting antigen-driven rather than nonspecific expansion. Because the PCR primers were changed over time for some patients, nucleotide-level comparison could not be performed across the samples from those patients.

The time point label of this sample denotes: blood sample drawn before combined kidney and bone marrow transplant. Unstimulated Tregs (CD4+CD25+CD127-), CD4+ non-Tregs (CD4+CD25-), CD4 and CD8 cells were FACS-sorted from thawed PBMCs. The patients were several recipients of combined kidney and bone marrow transplants from the ITN036ST trial, and samples were available only from these trial subjects. Healthy control blood was separated into PBMCs by Ficoll density gradient and cryopreserved, and patient PBMCs were collected both before and after transplant. Remarks on this clone: The antigen this receptor binds is unknown.

For TCRbeta CDR3 sequencing, genomic DNA was extracted from sorted cells using the QIAGEN DNeasy Blood and Tissue Kit. High-throughput TCRbeta CDR3 sequencing, including PCR amplification with bias correction and internal controls, was performed commercially through immunoSEQ. Under the source paper's analysis protocol: Unique productive TCRbeta sequences were defined by CDR3 nucleotide sequence where primers matched, otherwise by CDR3 amino acid sequence with Vbeta and Jbeta genes. Sorting error was corrected by removing sequences shared between sorted populations at a frequency ratio of 2:1 or less, and the remaining shared sequences were assigned to the higher population. Donor-reactive sequences were defined as at least 5-fold expanded in CFSE-low cells versus unstimulated cells, with frequency of at least 0.01% in CFSE-low cells. Repertoire divergence was quantified by Jensen-Shannon divergence using the top 100 TCRbeta sequences ranked by frequency. When a sample had multiple sequencing runs, each run was corrected for sorting error separately and the runs were then pooled. TCRdb mirrors the immuneACCESS table, restricted to in-frame sequences. Some clones are absent from its copies; in checked studies, under half trace to an unresolved V gene, and the reason for the others is unknown. V, J and clone size are those of that table, while D and trimming were read from the DNA. This sample's clone table shows approximately 50,000 clones. The biggest ten clones account for roughly 0.9% of the sample.

The sequencing here drew on CD4+ T cells from blood, taken before the transplant. This TCR derives from a human donor who received a combined kidney and bone marrow transplant.

The DNA read from the CDR3 is TGTGCCAGCAGCCTGCGGACTAGCGCCTACGAG. Its protein reads: CASSLRTSAYE. The full CDR3 protein is CASSLRTSAYEQYF. Here the chain combines TRBV7-9 and TRBJ2-7; 9 central bases correspond to TRBD2. The CDR3 goes on 3 residues after the read ends, and that part is filled in from the germline J gene. The cysteine opens and the phenylalanine closes a CDR3 of 14 amino acids. Sequencing covers 33 bases of the CDR3, shown here with the frame starting at base 1. V and J are trimmed by 5 bases and 2 bases, and the gene matches miss 4 bases of the junction. CDR1 is given as SEHNR and CDR2 as FQNEAQ, both from the germline V gene (reference sequence).